A selection of T cell receptor beta chains follows, all from one sample in a study of cytomegalovirus exposure and HLA in healthy donors. The method was immunoSEQ multiplex PCR; TCRdb's version includes in-frame clones alone and lacks a portion of them. The table records approximately 100,000 clones, around 77% of them present only once. Sequencing used PBMCs. These receptors came from a man aged 40-49 years in good health and CMV-seropositive. Both conserved end residues are trimmed from each CDR3. Each record gives: clone size, CDR3 length, D gene, J gene, V gene, CDR3 protein. The D gene is left open where the match is weak. Some rows have no size entry. The others give once, few or many, or a class for an expanded clone.

NA 11 NA TRBJ2-7 TRBV18 ASSPRGPDEQY
NA 14 NA TRBJ2-6 TRBV7-6 ASSNNRVSGANVLT
NA 13 TRBD1 TRBJ2-3 TRBV7-7 ASSQGQGIGYTQY
NA 14 NA TRBJ1-6 TRBV4-2 ASSQVLQGFNSPLH
NA 10 NA TRBJ2-7 TRBV28 ASKDLNYEQY
few 13 NA TRBJ1-2 TRBV4-1 ASSLAVTDFYGYT
NA 11 NA TRBJ2-5 TRBV7-8 ASSVSRAKTQY
NA 14 NA TRBJ2-2 TRBV27 ASSATGRGVTGELF
NA 14 NA TRBJ1-2 TRBV15 ATSRQHLRANYGYT
NA 12 TRBD1 TRBJ1-2 TRBV28 ASSLDRGNYGYT
NA 14 TRBD1 TRBJ2-1 TRBV9 ASSVGVGQDYNEQF
NA 13 NA TRBJ1-3 TRBV10-3 AIRPSLEDGNTIY
NA 14 NA TRBJ1-3 TRBV5-5 ASSLVWTDTRNTIY
NA 12 NA TRBJ1-2 TRBV30 AWSRAGLGGSYT
NA 11 NA TRBJ2-5 TRBV11-3 ASSTGVGETQY